The clone carrying this TCR beta chain was found many times. Antigen: not known. Germline V CDR1 and CDR2: MGHRA, YSYEKL. The V gene end was trimmed by 1 base and the J gene end by 5 bases; junction bases not matched to a gene: 6. CDR3 length equals 15 residues. This sample is drawn from a study of response to subunit inactivated influenza vaccine. TCRdb re-called the RT-PCR reads with MiXCR, one entry per CDR3 protein. The table has roughly 170,000 distinct CDR3 sequences, about 10% seen once; the top ten hold approximately 10%. Study-level findings and limits: Each seasonal flu vaccination may recruit only limited new T cells, authors suggested.

The rearrangement uses TRBV4-1 and TRBJ2-5, with TRBD1 matching over 8 bases. The receptor was derived from a man aged 45-65 years who received an inactivated influenza vaccine. Sequencing used non-naive T cells sorted from PBMCs, obtained on the day of vaccination. The DNA for the CDR3 is TGCGCCAGCAGCCAAGTGGGCAGGGGGCGTGAGACCCAGTACTTC. It is translated as CASSQVGRGRETQYF.